The sample holds one count of the clone carrying this T cell receptor (beta chain). The sample originates from a study of cytomegalovirus exposure and HLA in healthy donors. The trim removed 1 base at V and 6 bases at J, leaving 5 bases unmatched. CDR1 and CDR2 (germline): MNHNS, SASEGT. The CDR3 loop spans 15 amino acids. PCR amplification relied on 60 Vbeta primers (plus 13 Jbeta primers). The protocol was immunoSEQ multiplex PCR, while the TCRdb copy is restricted to in-frame clones and leaves out a portion. This sample has some 130,000 clones, with 81% found just once. This chain joins TRBV6-1 and TRBJ2-3; 9 bases are a match to TRBD2. The specimen sequenced was PBMCs. The receptor was isolated from a man aged 18-30 years in good health and CMV-seronegative. This CDR3 reads CASSEEGTSSDTQYF. The DNA of the CDR3 is TGTGCCAGCAGTGAAGAAGGGACTAGCAGCGATACGCAGTATTTT.